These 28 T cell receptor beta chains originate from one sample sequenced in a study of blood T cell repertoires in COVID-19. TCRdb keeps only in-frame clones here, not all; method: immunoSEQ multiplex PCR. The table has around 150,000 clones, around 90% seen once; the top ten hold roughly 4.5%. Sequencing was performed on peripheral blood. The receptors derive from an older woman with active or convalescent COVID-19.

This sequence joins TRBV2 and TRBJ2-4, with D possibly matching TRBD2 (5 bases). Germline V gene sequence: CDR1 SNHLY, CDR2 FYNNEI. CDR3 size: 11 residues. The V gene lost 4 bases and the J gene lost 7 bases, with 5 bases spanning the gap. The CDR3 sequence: CASSGENIQYF. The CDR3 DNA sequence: TGTGCCAGCAGTGGGGAGAACATTCAGTACTTC.

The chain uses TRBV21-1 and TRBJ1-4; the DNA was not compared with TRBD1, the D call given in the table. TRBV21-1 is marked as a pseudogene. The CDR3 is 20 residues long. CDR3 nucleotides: TGTGCCAGCAGCAAAGTGAACAGGGGGCCTTTGGGAGCAACTAATGAAAAACTGTTTTTT. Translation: CASSKVNRGPLGATNEKLFF.

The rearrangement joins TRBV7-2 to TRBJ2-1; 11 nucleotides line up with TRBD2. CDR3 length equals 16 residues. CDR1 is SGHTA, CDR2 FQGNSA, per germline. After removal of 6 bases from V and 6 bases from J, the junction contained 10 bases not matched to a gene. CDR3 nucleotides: TGTGCCAGCAGTCGAACCGGGACTAGCGGCCCCAATGAGCAGTTCTTC. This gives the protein CASSRTGTSGPNEQFF.

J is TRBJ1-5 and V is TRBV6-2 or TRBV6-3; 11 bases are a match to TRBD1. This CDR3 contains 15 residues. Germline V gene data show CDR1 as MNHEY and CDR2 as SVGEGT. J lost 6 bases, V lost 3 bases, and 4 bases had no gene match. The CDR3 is CASSYEGTGGQPQHF. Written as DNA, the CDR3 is TGTGCCAGCAGTTATGAGGGGACAGGGGGTCAGCCCCAGCATTTT.

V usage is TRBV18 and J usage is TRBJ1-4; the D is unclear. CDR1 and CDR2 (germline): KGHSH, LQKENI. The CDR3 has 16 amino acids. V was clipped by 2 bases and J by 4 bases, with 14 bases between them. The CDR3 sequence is CASSPNLMRNNEKLFF. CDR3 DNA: TGTGCCAGCTCACCAAATCTCATGCGGAATAATGAAAAACTGTTTTTT.

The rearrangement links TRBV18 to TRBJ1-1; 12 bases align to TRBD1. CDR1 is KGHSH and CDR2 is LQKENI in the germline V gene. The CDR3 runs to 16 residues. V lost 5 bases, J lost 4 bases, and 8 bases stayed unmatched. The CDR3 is CASSSIGGQGATEAFF. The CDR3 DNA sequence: TGTGCCAGCTCATCAATTGGGGGACAGGGGGCCACTGAAGCTTTCTTT. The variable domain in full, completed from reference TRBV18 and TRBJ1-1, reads NAGVMQNPRHLVRRRGQEARLRCSPMKGHSHVYWYRQLPEEGLKFMVYLQKENIIDESGMPKERFSAEFPKEGPSILRIQQVVRGDSAAYFCASSSIGGQGATEAFFGQGTRLTVV.

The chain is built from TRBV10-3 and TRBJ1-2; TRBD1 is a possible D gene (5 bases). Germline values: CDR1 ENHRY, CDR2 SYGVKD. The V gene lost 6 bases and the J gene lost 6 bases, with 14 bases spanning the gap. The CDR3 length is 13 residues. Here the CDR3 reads CAIRAQGDDGYTF. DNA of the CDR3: TGTGCCATCAGGGCGCAGGGTGACGATGGCTACACCTTC.

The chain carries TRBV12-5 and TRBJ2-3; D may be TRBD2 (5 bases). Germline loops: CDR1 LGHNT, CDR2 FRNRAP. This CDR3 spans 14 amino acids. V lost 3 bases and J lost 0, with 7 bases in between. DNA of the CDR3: TGTGCTAGTGGTTTACTAGGTAGCACAGATACGCAGTATTTT. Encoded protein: CASGLLGSTDTQYF.

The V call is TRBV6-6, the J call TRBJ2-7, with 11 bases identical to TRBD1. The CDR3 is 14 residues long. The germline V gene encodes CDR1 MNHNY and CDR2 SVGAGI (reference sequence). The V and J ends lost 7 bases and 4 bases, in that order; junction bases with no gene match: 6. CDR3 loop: CASNIGTGGYEQYF. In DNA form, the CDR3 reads TGTGCCAGCAATATCGGGACAGGGGGATACGAGCAGTACTTC.

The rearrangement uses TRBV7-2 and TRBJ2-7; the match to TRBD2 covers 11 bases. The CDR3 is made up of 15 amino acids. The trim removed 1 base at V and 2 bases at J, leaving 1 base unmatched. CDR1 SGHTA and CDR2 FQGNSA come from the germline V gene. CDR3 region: CASSLGLAGTYEQYF. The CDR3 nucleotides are TGTGCCAGCAGCTTAGGACTAGCGGGGACCTACGAGCAGTACTTC.

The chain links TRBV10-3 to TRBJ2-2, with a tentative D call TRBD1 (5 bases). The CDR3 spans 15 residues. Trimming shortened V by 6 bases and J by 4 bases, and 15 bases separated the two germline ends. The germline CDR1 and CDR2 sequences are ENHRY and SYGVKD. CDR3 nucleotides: TGTGCCATCAGCGAAGGACAAATCAGCACCGGGGAGCTGTTTTTT. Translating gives CAISEGQISTGELFF.

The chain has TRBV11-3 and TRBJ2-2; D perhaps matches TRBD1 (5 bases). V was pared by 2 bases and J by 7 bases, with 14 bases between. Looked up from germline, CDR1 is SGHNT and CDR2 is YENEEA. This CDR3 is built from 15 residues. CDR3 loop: CASSLRGFPDGELFF. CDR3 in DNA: TGTGCCAGCAGCTTAAGGGGTTTCCCGGACGGGGAGCTGTTTTTT.

In nucleotides, the CDR3 is TGTGCCAGCACCCCCCCCGGGGGGAATTCACCCCTCCACTTT. Its protein is CASTPPGGNSPLHF. The chain uses TRBV6-5 and TRBJ1-6; weak D call: TRBD1 (5 bases). Germline CDR1 MNHEY, CDR2 SVGAGI. CDR3 length: 14 residues. The V and J ends lost 7 bases and 7 bases respectively, with 14 bases between them.

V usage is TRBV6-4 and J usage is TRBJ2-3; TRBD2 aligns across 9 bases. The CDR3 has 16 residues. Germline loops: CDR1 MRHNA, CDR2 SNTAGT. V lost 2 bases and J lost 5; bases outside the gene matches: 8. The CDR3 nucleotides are TGTGCCAGCAGTGACAACGCGGGGGGGCCTGGAGATACGCAGTATTTT. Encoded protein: CASSDNAGGPGDTQYF.

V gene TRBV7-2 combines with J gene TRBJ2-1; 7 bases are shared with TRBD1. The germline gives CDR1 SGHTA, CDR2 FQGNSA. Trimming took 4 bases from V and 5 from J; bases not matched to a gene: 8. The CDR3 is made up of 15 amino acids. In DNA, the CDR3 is TGTGCCAGCAGCTCAGGAAAGACAGGGAACAATGAGCAGTTCTTC. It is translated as CASSSGKTGNNEQFF.

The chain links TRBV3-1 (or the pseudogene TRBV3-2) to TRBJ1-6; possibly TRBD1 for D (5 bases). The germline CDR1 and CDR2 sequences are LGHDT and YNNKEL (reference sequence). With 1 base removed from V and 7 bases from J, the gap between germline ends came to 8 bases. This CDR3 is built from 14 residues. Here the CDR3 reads CASSQVTGNSPLHF. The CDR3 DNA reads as TGTGCCAGCAGCCAAGTAACAGGAAATTCACCCCTCCACTTT.

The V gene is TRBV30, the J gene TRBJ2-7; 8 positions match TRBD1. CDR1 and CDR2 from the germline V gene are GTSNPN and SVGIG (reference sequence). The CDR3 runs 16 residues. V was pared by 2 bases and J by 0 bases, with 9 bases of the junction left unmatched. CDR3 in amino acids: CAWSKPDGTGSYEQYF. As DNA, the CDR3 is TGTGCCTGGAGTAAGCCGGATGGGACAGGCTCCTACGAGCAGTACTTC.

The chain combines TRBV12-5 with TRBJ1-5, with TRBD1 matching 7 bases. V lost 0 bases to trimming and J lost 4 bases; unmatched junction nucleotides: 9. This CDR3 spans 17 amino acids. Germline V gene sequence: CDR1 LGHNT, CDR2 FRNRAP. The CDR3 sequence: CASGLVLTGPLNQPQHF. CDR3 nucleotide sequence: TGTGCTAGTGGTTTGGTATTGACAGGGCCCCTAAATCAGCCCCAGCATTTT.

CDR3 region: CASSVEGQGQAFF. Written as DNA, the CDR3 is TGTGCCAGCAGCGTAGAGGGACAGGGGCAAGCTTTCTTT. The V and J genes are TRBV9 and TRBJ1-1, with 10 bases identical to TRBD1. The germline gives CDR1 SGDLS, CDR2 YYNGEE. This CDR3 comprises 13 residues. The ends lost 0 bases at V and 9 bases at J; junction bases unmatched: 2.

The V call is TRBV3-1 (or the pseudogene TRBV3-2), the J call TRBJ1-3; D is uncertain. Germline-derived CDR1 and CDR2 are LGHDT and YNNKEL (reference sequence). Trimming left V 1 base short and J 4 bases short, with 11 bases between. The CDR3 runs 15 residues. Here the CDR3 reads CASSQGSGIGNTIYF. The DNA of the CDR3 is TGTGCCAGCAGCCAAGGCTCCGGGATCGGAAACACCATATATTTT.

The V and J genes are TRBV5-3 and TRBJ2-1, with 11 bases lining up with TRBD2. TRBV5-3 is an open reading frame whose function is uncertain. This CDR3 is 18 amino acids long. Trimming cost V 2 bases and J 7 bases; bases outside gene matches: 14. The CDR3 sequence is CARSLPPVAGGAGNEQFF. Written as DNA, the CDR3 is TGTGCCAGAAGCTTACCCCCCGTAGCGGGGGGGGCCGGGAATGAGCAGTTCTTC.

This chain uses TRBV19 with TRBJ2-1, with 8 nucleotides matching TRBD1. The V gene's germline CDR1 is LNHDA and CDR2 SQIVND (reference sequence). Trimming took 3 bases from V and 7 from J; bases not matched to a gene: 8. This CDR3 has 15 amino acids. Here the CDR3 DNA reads TGTGCCAGTAGTATGGAACAGGGGGAGGCTAATGAGCAGTTCTTC. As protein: CASSMEQGEANEQFF.

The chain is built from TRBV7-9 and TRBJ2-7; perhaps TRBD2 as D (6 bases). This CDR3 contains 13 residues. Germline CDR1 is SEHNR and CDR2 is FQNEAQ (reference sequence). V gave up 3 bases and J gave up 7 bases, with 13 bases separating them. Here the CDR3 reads CASSLGGTSEQYF. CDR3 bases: TGTGCCAGCAGCTTGGGGGGTACTAGTGAGCAGTACTTC.

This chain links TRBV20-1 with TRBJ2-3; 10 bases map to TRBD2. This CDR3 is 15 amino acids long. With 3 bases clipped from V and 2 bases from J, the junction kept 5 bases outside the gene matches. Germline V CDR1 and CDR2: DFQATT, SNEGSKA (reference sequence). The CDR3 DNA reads TGCAGTGCTAGTCCTCTAGCGGGGGTCACAGATACGCAGTATTTT. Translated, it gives CSASPLAGVTDTQYF.

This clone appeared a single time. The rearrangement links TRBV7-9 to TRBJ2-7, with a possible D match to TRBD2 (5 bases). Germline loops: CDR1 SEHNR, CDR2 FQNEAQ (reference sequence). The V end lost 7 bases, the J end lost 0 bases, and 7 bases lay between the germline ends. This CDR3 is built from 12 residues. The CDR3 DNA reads TGTGCCAGCACACTAGGCTCCTACGAGCAGTACTTC. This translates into CASTLGSYEQYF.

The CDR3 DNA is TGTGCCAGCAGCTCAACTGGGACTGCCTACAATGAGCAGTTCTTC. Translating it yields CASSSTGTAYNEQFF. The rearrangement uses TRBV7-3 and TRBJ2-1; a possible D gene is TRBD2 (6 bases). From germline, CDR1 is SGHTA and CDR2 FQGTGA. The V end lost 4 bases, the J end lost 2 bases, and 12 bases lay between the germline ends. The CDR3 contains 15 residues.

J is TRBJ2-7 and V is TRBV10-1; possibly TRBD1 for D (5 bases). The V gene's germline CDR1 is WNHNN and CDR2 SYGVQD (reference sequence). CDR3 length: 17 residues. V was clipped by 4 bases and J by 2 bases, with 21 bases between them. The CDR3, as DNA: TGCGCCAGCAGTGTTCCCGAAACGACAGTTGCTCCCTACGAGCAGTACTTC. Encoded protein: CASSVPETTVAPYEQYF.

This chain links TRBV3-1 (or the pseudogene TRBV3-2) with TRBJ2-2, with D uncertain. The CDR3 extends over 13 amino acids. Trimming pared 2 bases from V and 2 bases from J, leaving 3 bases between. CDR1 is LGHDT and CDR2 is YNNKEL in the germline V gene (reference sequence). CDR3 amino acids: CASSQTNTGELFF. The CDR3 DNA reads TGTGCCAGCAGCCAAACAAACACCGGGGAGCTGTTTTTT.